Each of the 6 T cell receptor beta chains below was sequenced from the same sample in a study of shared clonotypes between healthy human individuals. Here immunoSEQ multiplex PCR was the method, and the copy in TCRdb shows in-frame clones only, minus some. This table has 2 million to 2.5 million clones, 85% to 95% appearing once. Source material: naive CD4+ T cells from PBMCs. Subset specified: CD45RA+ positively selected. All receptors come from a man aged 18 to 29 in good health. Some clones in this sample may be carry-over from other donors' samples.

This chain links TRBV7-2 with TRBJ2-1, with 7 bases lining up with TRBD2. Trimming at V came to 3 bases and at J to 1 base, leaving 6 bases not matched to a gene. Germline V CDR1 and CDR2: SGHTA, FQGNSA. The CDR3 has 16 residues. CDR3 nucleotide sequence: TGTGCCAGCAGCTTCAACCAGCGGGGATCCTACAATGAGCAGTTCTTC. It encodes CASSFNQRGSYNEQFF.

This chain links TRBV28 with TRBJ2-1; 10 bases align to TRBD2. This CDR3 comprises 18 residues. Germline lookup yields CDR1 MDHEN and CDR2 SYDVKM. The V gene end was trimmed by 7 bases and the J gene end by 6 bases; junction bases not matched to a gene: 18. The chain's CDR3 is CASTPRGAGGPQGNEQFF. The CDR3 bases are TGTGCCAGCACCCCCCGGGGAGCGGGAGGGCCTCAGGGCAATGAGCAGTTCTTC.

Regarding this clone: At one end, the junction sequence differs from germline, possibly due to a read error. The same CDR3 is also encoded by other DNA sequences in this sample. The rearrangement links TRBV11-3 to TRBJ1-1, with 8 positions matching TRBD1. This CDR3 is built from 13 residues. Germline V lookup: CDR1 SGHNT, CDR2 YENEEA. The CDR3 sequence: CASSRQGTTEAFF. The CDR3 coding sequence is TGTGCCAGCAGCCGACAGGGGACCACTGAAGCCTTCTTT.

In the case of this clone: The identical CDR3 is also encoded by other nucleotide sequences in the sample. CDR3 loop: CASSSGGASSYEQYF. The CDR3 DNA is TGTGCCAGCAGCTCCGGGGGCGCAAGCTCCTACGAGCAGTACTTC. The rearrangement links TRBV5-4 to TRBJ2-7; D might be TRBD1 or TRBD2, each matching 6 bases. This CDR3 is built from 15 residues. Germline V gives CDR1 SGHNT, CDR2 YYREEE (reference sequence). Trimming cost V 3 bases and J 0 bases, with 13 bases left between them. Variable domain in full (rest from reference TRBV5-4 and TRBJ2-7): ETGVTQSPTHLIKTRGQQVTLRCSSQSGHNTVSWYQQALGQGPQFIFQYYREEENGRGNFPPRFSGLQFPNYSSELNVNALELDDSALYLCASSSGGASSYEQYFGPGTRLTVT.

The V gene is TRBV6-1, the J gene TRBJ1-1; no definite D call. V was trimmed by 6 bases and J by 8 bases, leaving 13 bases between them. The CDR3 consists of 12 residues. CDR1 and CDR2 (germline): MNHNS, SASEGT. The CDR3 spells CASRARPREAFF. The CDR3 DNA reads as TGTGCCAGCAGAGCCCGACCGAGGGAAGCTTTCTTT.

This clone has a single count. This chain joins TRBV5-1 and TRBJ2-5; 11 positions agree with TRBD1. This CDR3 has 15 residues. CDR1 SGHRS and CDR2 YFSETQ come from the germline V gene. V was clipped by 4 bases and J by 4 bases; unmatched bases: 6. The CDR3, as DNA: TGCGCCAGCAGCCTAAGGACAGGGGGCGGAGAGACCCAGTACTTC. Its protein product is CASSLRTGGGETQYF.